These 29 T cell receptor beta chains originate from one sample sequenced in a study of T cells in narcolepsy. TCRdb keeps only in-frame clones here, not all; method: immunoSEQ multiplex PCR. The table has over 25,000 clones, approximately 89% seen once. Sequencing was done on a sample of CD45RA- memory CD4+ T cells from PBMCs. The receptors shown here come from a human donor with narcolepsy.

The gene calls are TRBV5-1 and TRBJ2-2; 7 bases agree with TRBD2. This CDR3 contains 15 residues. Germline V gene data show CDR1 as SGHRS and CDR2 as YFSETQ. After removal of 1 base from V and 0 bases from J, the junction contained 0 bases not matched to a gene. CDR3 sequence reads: CASSLTSANTGELFF. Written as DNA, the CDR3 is TGCGCCAGCAGCTTGACTAGCGCGAACACCGGGGAGCTGTTTTTT.

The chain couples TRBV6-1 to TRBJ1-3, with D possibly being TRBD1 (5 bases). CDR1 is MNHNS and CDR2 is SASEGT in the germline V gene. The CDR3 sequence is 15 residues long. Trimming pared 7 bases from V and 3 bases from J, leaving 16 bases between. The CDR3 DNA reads TGTGCCAGCACCTGGGCGGGGGATCGTGGAAACACCATATATTTT. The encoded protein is CASTWAGDRGNTIYF.

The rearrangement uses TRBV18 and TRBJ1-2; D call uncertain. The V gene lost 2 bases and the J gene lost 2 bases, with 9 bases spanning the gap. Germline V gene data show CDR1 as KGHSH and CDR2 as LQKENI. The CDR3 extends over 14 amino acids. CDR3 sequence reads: CASSPGGLNYGYTF. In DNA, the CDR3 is TGTGCCAGCTCACCAGGAGGGCTCAACTATGGCTACACCTTC.

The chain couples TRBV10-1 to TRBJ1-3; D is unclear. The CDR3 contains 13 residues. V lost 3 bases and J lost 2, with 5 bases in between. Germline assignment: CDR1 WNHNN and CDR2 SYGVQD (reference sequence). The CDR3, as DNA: TGCGCCAGCAGTGAATCGGCTGGAAACACCATATATTTT. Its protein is CASSESAGNTIYF.

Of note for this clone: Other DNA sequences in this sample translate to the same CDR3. CDR3 residues: CASRNRGGTQYF. CDR3 bases: TGTGCCAGCAGGAATCGCGGGGGCACGCAGTATTTT. The gene calls are TRBV7-2 and TRBJ2-3, with D perhaps TRBD2 (7 bases). Per germline, CDR1 SGHTA and CDR2 FQGNSA. This CDR3 is built from 12 residues. Between the trimmed V and J ends, which lost 6 bases and 9 bases, there was a span of 13 bases.

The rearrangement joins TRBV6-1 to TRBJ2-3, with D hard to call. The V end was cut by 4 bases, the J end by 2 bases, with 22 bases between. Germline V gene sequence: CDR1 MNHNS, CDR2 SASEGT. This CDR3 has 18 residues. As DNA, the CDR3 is TGTGCCAGCAGTGCAGACCCCCACACGGACGGGTACACAGATACGCAGTATTTT. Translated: CASSADPHTDGYTDTQYF.

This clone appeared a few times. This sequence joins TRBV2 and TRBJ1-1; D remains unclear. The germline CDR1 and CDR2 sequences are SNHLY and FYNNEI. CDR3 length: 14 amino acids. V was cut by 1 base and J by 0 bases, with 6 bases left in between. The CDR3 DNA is TGTGCCAGCAGTGAAGGCAGGCTGAACACTGAAGCTTTCTTT. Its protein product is CASSEGRLNTEAFF.

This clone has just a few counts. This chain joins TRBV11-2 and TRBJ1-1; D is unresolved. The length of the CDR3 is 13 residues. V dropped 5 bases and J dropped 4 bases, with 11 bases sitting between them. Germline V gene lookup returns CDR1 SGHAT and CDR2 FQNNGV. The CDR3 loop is CASSPRSPTEAFF. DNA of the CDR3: TGTGCCAGCAGCCCAAGGAGTCCCACTGAAGCTTTCTTT.

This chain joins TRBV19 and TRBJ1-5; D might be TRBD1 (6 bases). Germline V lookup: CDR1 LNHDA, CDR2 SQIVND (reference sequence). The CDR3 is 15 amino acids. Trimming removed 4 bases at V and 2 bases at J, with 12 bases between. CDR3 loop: CASSSNPGGNQPQHF. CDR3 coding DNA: TGTGCCAGTAGTAGTAACCCAGGGGGCAATCAGCCCCAGCATTTT.

The CDR3 region is CASSPDRVGTGELFF. The CDR3, as DNA: TGTGCCAGCAGCCCGGACAGGGTGGGCACCGGGGAGCTGTTTTTT. The J gene is TRBJ2-2, the V gene TRBV27; 8 nucleotides match TRBD1. The CDR3 loop spans 15 amino acids. Germline V CDR1 and CDR2: MNHEY, SMNVEV (reference sequence). Trimming cost V 6 bases and J 4 bases; bases outside gene matches: 7.

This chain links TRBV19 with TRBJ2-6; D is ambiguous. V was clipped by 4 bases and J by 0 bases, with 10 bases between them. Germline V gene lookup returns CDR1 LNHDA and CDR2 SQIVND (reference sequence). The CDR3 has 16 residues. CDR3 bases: TGTGCCAGTAGTAAATCGTATGGCTCTGGGGCCAACGTCCTGACTTTC. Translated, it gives CASSKSYGSGANVLTF.

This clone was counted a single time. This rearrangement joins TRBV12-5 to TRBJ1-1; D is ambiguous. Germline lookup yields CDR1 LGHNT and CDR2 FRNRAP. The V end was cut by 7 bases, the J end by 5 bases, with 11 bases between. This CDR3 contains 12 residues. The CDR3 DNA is TGTGCTAGTGCCCCAACAACGACTGAAGCTTTCTTT. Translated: CASAPTTTEAFF.

CDR3 coding DNA: TGTGCCAGCAGCCCCGGGACAGGGGTTGGAAACACCATATATTTT. Translation gives CASSPGTGVGNTIYF. This sequence joins TRBV6-4 and TRBJ1-3; 10 bases line up with TRBD1. The CDR3 is 15 residues long. Unmatched junction bases numbered 5, after V lost 6 bases and J lost 3 bases. The germline CDR1 and CDR2 sequences are MRHNA and SNTAGT.

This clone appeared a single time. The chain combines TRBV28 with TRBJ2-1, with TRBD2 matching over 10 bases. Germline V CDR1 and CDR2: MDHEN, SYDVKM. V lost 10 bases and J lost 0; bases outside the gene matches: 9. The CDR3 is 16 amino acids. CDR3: CATQTAGGNSYNEQFF. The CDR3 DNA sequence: TGTGCCACTCAAACAGCGGGGGGGAACTCCTACAATGAGCAGTTCTTC.

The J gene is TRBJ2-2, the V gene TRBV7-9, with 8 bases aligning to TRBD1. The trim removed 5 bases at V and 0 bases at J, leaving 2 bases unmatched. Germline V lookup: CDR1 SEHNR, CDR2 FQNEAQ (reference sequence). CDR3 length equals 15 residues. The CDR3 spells CASSPQGANTGELFF. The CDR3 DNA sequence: TGTGCCAGCAGCCCACAGGGGGCGAACACCGGGGAGCTGTTTTTT.

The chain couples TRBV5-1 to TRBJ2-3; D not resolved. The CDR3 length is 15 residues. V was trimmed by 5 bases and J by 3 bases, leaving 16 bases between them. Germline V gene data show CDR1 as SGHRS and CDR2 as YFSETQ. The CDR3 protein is CASSHPVGMTDTQYF. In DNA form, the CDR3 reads TGCGCCAGCAGTCATCCGGTAGGGATGACAGATACGCAGTATTTT.

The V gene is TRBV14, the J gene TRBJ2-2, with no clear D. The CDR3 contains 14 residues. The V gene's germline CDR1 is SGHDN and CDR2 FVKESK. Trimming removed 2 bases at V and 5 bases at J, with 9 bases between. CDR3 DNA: TGTGCCAGCAGCCAACCCGTCGCTACCGGGGAGCTGTTTTTT. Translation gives CASSQPVATGELFF.

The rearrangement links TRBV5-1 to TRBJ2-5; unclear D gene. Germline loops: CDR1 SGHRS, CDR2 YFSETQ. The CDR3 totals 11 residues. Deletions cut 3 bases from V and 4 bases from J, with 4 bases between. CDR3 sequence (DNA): TGCGCCAGCAGCTGGGGAGAGACCCAGTACTTC. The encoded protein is CASSWGETQYF.

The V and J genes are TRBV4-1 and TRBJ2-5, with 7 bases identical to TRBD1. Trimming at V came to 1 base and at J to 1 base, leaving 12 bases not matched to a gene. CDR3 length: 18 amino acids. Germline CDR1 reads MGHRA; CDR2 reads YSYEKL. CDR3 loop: CASSQASLKGALQETQYF. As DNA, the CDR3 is TGCGCCAGCAGCCAAGCGTCCCTCAAGGGGGCCCTCCAAGAGACCCAGTACTTC.

As DNA, the CDR3 is TGTGCCATCGGAACTGCAACTAATGAAAAACTGTTTTTT. Its translation is CAIGTATNEKLFF. The chain links TRBV28 to TRBJ1-4; no reliable D call. The CDR3 contains 13 residues. Germline CDR1 and CDR2: MDHEN and SYDVKM. V lost 10 bases to trimming and J lost 0 bases, with 9 bases between them.

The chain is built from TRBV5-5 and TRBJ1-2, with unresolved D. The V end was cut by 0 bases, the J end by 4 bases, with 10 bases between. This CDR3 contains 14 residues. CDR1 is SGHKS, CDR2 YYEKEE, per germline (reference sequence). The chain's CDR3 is CASSLDMYSYGYTF. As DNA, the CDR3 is TGTGCCAGCAGCTTGGACATGTATTCCTATGGCTACACCTTC.

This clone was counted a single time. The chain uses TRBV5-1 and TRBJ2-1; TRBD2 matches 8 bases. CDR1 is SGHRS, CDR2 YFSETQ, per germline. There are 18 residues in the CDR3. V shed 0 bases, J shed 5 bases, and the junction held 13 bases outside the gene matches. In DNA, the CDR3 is TGCGCCAGCAGCTTGGGCCGGTCGGGAGCGGGGGCCCACAATGAGCAGTTCTTC. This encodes CASSLGRSGAGAHNEQFF.

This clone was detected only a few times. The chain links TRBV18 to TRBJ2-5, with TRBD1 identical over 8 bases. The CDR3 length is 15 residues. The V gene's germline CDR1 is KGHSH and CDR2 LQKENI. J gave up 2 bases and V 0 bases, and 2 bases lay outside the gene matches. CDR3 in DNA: TGTGCCAGCTCACCACCTCAGGGGGCTCAAGAGACCCAGTACTTC. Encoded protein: CASSPPQGAQETQYF.

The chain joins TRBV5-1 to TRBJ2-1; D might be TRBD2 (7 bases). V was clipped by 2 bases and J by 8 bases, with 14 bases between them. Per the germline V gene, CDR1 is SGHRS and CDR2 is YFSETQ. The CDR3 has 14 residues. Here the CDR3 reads CASSLMGGQDEQFF. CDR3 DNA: TGCGCCAGCAGCTTAATGGGGGGGCAGGATGAGCAGTTCTTC.

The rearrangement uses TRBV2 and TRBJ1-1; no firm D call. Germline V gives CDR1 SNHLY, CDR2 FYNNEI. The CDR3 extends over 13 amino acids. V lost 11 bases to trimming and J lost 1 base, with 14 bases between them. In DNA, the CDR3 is TGTGCCGCAGAGATAGGCGCGAACACTGAAGCTTTCTTT. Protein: CAAEIGANTEAFF.

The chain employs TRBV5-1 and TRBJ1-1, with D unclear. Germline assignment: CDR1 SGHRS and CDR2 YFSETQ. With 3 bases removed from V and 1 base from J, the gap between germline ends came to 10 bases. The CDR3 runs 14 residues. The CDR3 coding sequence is TGCGCCAGCAGCTCCCTCCAACCGAACACTGAAGCTTTCTTT. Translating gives CASSSLQPNTEAFF.

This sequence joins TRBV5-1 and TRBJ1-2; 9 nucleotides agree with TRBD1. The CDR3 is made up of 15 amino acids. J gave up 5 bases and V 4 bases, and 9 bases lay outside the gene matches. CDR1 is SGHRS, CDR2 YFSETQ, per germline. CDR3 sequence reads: CASSPRQGVGYGYTF. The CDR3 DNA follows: TGCGCCAGCAGCCCCAGACAGGGGGTAGGGTATGGCTACACCTTC.

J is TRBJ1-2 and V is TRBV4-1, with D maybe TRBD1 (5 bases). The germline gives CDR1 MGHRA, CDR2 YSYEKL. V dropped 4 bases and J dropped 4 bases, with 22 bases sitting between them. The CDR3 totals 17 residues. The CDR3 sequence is CASSRDHRDYTFYGYTF. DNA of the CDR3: TGCGCCAGCAGCCGAGATCATCGGGACTATACCTTCTATGGCTACACCTTC.

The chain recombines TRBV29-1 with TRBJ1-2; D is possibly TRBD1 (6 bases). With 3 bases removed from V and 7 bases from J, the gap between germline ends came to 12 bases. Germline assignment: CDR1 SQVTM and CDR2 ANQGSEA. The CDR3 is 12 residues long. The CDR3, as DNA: TGCAGCGTTGACAGGGGAACGGGTGGCTACACCTTC. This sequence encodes CSVDRGTGGYTF.